This TCR beta chain originates from a study of shared clonotypes between healthy human individuals. Terminally differentiated effector memory CD45RA+ cells were excluded by CCR7 positive selection of CD45RO-negative cells. J was trimmed by 4 bases and V by 4 bases; bases with no gene match: 13. Germline lookup yields CDR1 SGHNT and CDR2 YYREEE (reference sequence). The CDR3 contains 16 residues. Some clones are missing from TCRdb's copy, which holds only in-frame ones; the method was immunoSEQ multiplex PCR. The sample contains some 800,000 clones, over 90% of which appear only once. The chain couples TRBV5-4 to TRBJ2-7; 8 bases line up with TRBD2. The sequenced sample was naive CD8+ T cells sorted from blood. This receptor was identified in a man younger than 40 in good health. The CDR3 protein is CASSPAIAGSIYEQYF. DNA for the CDR3: TGTGCCAGCAGCCCCGCTATAGCGGGGTCCATTTACGAGCAGTACTTC.